Sequencing of this TCR beta chain was carried out in a study of cytomegalovirus exposure and HLA in healthy donors. Study-level background: It was reported in a later analysis that the approximately 120 validation repertoires used the same platform as the approximately 620 first-cohort repertoires.

General study results and limits: Specificity for CMV antigens was confirmed in vitro for a few of the CMV-associated chains. The investigators catalogued about 170 TCR beta chains as cytomegalovirus-associated.

Details on this clone: Its target is not known.

Data came from immunoSEQ multiplex PCR; TCRdb stores just in-frame clones and leaves some out. This sample carries about 280,000 clones, roughly 90% of them seen once, and the ten largest clones take over 0.85%. The trim removed 5 bases at V and 6 bases at J, leaving 13 bases unmatched. The CDR3 sequence is 16 residues long. Germline V gene lookup returns CDR1 KGHSH and CDR2 LQKENI. The TCR originated in a woman younger than 30 in good health and CMV-seronegative. Sequenced material: PBMCs. The chain is built from TRBV18 and TRBJ2-1, with 7 bases lining up with TRBD2. The CDR3 loop is CASSISGREVLNEQFF. The CDR3 bases are TGTGCCAGCTCAATTTCTGGACGGGAGGTTCTCAATGAGCAGTTCTTC. Supplemented by reference TRBV18 and TRBJ2-1, the full variable domain reads NAGVMQNPRHLVRRRGQEARLRCSPMKGHSHVYWYRQLPEEGLKFMVYLQKENIIDESGMPKERFSAEFPKEGPSILRIQQVVRGDSAAYFCASSISGREVLNEQFFGPGTRLTVL.